These T cell receptor beta chains were read from a single sample in a study of OX40 agonist ivuxolimab in advanced cancers. Assay used: immunoSEQ multiplex PCR; TCRdb lists only in-frame clones, some missing. This sample has roughly 45,000 clones, with about three quarters found just once. Sample: CD4+ or CD8+ T cells sorted from blood, taken in a trial of the OX40 agonist ivuxolimab. The receptors originated from an adult with an advanced solid tumor such as melanoma, head and neck, liver or kidney cancer. The CDR3 runs from the conserved cysteine through the conserved F or W. Fields, in order: D gene, clone size, J gene, V gene, CDR3 protein, CDR3 DNA. The D gene is left open where the match is weak. The listing skips clone size in some rows; elsewhere it reads once, few, many or a size class.

d_call: NA; clone_size: NA; j_call: TRBJ2-5; v_call: TRBV20-1; cdr3_aa: CSASGKETQYF; cdr3_nt: TGCAGTGCTAGCGGGAAAGAGACCCAGTACTTC
d_call: TRBD1; clone_size: NA; j_call: TRBJ2-3; v_call: TRBV5-4; cdr3_aa: CASSPYATGSTDTQYF; cdr3_nt: TGTGCCAGCAGCCCCTACGCGACAGGGTCCACAGATACGCAGTATTTT
d_call: NA; clone_size: few; j_call: TRBJ2-1; v_call: TRBV30; cdr3_aa: CAWVWSSASYNEQFF; cdr3_nt: TGTGCCTGGGTCTGGAGTAGCGCCTCCTACAATGAGCAGTTCTTC
d_call: TRBD1; clone_size: medium-sized; j_call: TRBJ2-7; v_call: TRBV2; cdr3_aa: CASSDGTGVGEQYF; cdr3_nt: TGTGCCAGCAGTGATGGGACAGGGGTTGGCGAGCAGTACTTC
d_call: NA; clone_size: NA; j_call: TRBJ2-7; v_call: TRBV7-2; cdr3_aa: CASSLGRASYEQYF; cdr3_nt: TGTGCCAGCAGCTTAGGACGCGCCTCCTACGAGCAGTACTTC
d_call: TRBD1; clone_size: NA; j_call: TRBJ1-6; v_call: TRBV19; cdr3_aa: CASRPGQQNSPLHF; cdr3_nt: TGTGCCAGTAGACCGGGACAGCAGAATTCACCCCTCCACTTT
d_call: TRBD2; clone_size: NA; j_call: TRBJ2-4; v_call: TRBV4-1; cdr3_aa: CASSTGLAGADIQYF; cdr3_nt: TGCGCCAGCAGCACCGGACTAGCGGGAGCGGACATTCAGTACTTC
d_call: NA; clone_size: NA; j_call: TRBJ1-2; v_call: TRBV7-8; cdr3_aa: CASSAAGFNYGYTF; cdr3_nt: TGTGCCAGCAGCGCGGCGGGGTTTAACTATGGCTACACCTTC
d_call: TRBD1; clone_size: NA; j_call: TRBJ1-2; v_call: TRBV19; cdr3_aa: CASSPGAGGLYGYTF; cdr3_nt: TGTGCCAGTAGTCCCGGAGCAGGGGGCTTATATGGCTACACCTTC
d_call: NA; clone_size: NA; j_call: TRBJ1-1; v_call: TRBV18; cdr3_aa: CASSPQGTEAFF; cdr3_nt: TGTGCCAGCTCACCACAGGGAACTGAAGCTTTCTTT
d_call: NA; clone_size: NA; j_call: TRBJ2-5; v_call: TRBV7-2; cdr3_aa: CASSSPTGYQETQYF; cdr3_nt: TGTGCCAGCAGCTCGCCAACAGGGTACCAAGAGACCCAGTACTTC
d_call: NA; clone_size: NA; j_call: TRBJ1-2; v_call: TRBV4-3; cdr3_aa: CASSQLFRPDYGYTF; cdr3_nt: TGCGCCAGCAGCCAATTGTTCCGGCCCGACTATGGCTACACCTTC
d_call: TRBD1; clone_size: once; j_call: TRBJ2-2; v_call: TRBV5-5; cdr3_aa: CASSLRTGNTGELFF; cdr3_nt: TGTGCCAGCAGCTTGAGGACAGGCAACACCGGGGAGCTGTTTTTT
d_call: NA; clone_size: NA; j_call: TRBJ1-1; v_call: TRBV7-2; cdr3_aa: CASSLVGMNTEAFF; cdr3_nt: TGTGCCAGCAGCTTGGTGGGTATGAACACTGAAGCTTTCTTT
d_call: TRBD1; clone_size: few; j_call: TRBJ1-5; v_call: TRBV7-9; cdr3_aa: CASSLGTGGFGQPQHF; cdr3_nt: TGTGCCAGCAGCTTAGGGACAGGGGGCTTCGGACAGCCCCAGCATTTT
d_call: NA; clone_size: NA; j_call: TRBJ2-1; v_call: TRBV27; cdr3_aa: CASSFPGYNEQFF; cdr3_nt: TGTGCCAGCAGTTTCCCCGGGTACAATGAGCAGTTCTTC
d_call: NA; clone_size: NA; j_call: TRBJ2-3; v_call: TRBV7-2; cdr3_aa: CASSLVSADTQYF; cdr3_nt: TGTGCCAGCAGCTTAGTTTCTGCGGATACGCAGTATTTT
d_call: TRBD2; clone_size: NA; j_call: TRBJ2-1; v_call: TRBV11-2; cdr3_aa: CASSLDPPLAGEGEQFF; cdr3_nt: TGTGCCAGCAGCTTAGATCCCCCACTAGCGGGAGAGGGTGAGCAGTTCTTC
d_call: TRBD2; clone_size: NA; j_call: TRBJ2-1; v_call: TRBV5-1; cdr3_aa: CASAGTRVEQFF; cdr3_nt: TGCGCCAGCGCCGGGACTAGGGTTGAGCAGTTCTTC
d_call: NA; clone_size: NA; j_call: TRBJ1-4; v_call: TRBV19; cdr3_aa: CASSQGRRNEKLFF; cdr3_nt: TGTGCCAGTAGCCAGGGGCGACGTAATGAAAAACTGTTTTTT
d_call: TRBD1; clone_size: NA; j_call: TRBJ1-3; v_call: TRBV5-1; cdr3_aa: CASSEGTGRGNTIYF; cdr3_nt: TGCGCCAGCAGCGAGGGGACAGGGCGGGGAAACACCATATATTTT
d_call: NA; clone_size: NA; j_call: TRBJ2-7; v_call: TRBV4-3; cdr3_aa: CASSPLTGRYEQYF; cdr3_nt: TGCGCCAGCAGCCCATTGACAGGGAGGTACGAGCAGTACTTC
d_call: NA; clone_size: NA; j_call: TRBJ2-5; v_call: TRBV7-8; cdr3_aa: CASSLVGGGSEQYF; cdr3_nt: TGTGCCAGCAGCTTAGTCGGTGGGGGGAGTGAGCAGTACTTC
d_call: NA; clone_size: NA; j_call: TRBJ2-6; v_call: TRBV18; cdr3_aa: CASSPPTVELFGANVLTF; cdr3_nt: TGTGCCAGCTCACCACCGACAGTCGAGTTGTTTGGGGCCAACGTCCTGACTTTC
d_call: NA; clone_size: once; j_call: TRBJ1-2; v_call: TRBV12-5; cdr3_aa: CASGQTGGYTF; cdr3_nt: TGTGCTAGTGGTCAGACGGGAGGCTACACCTTC
d_call: TRBD1; clone_size: NA; j_call: TRBJ2-7; v_call: TRBV19; cdr3_aa: CASSIAQGAYEQYF; cdr3_nt: TGTGCCAGTAGTATAGCACAGGGGGCCTACGAGCAGTACTTC
d_call: NA; clone_size: NA; j_call: TRBJ1-2; v_call: TRBV20-1; cdr3_aa: CSTPSNYGYTF; cdr3_nt: TGCAGTACCCCCAGTAACTATGGCTACACCTTC
d_call: TRBD2; clone_size: NA; j_call: TRBJ2-1; v_call: TRBV13; cdr3_aa: CANSPNGGLLAGPYNEQFF; cdr3_nt: TGTGCCAACAGCCCAAACGGAGGGCTTCTAGCGGGGCCATACAATGAGCAGTTCTTC
d_call: TRBD1; clone_size: NA; j_call: TRBJ1-5; v_call: TRBV12-5; cdr3_aa: CASGLMTGSNQPQHF; cdr3_nt: TGTGCTAGTGGTCTCATGACAGGGAGCAATCAGCCCCAGCATTTT
d_call: NA; clone_size: NA; j_call: TRBJ2-7; v_call: TRBV7-5; cdr3_aa: CARSAGQKGYF; cdr3_nt: TGTGCCAGAAGCGCCGGACAGAAAGGGTACTTC
d_call: TRBD1; clone_size: NA; j_call: TRBJ2-7; v_call: TRBV23-1; cdr3_aa: CATYSGTGSHEQYF; cdr3_nt: TGCGCCACCTACTCCGGGACAGGGTCTCACGAGCAGTACTTC
d_call: NA; clone_size: NA; j_call: TRBJ1-1; v_call: TRBV4-2; cdr3_aa: CASSQEPGLNTEAFF; cdr3_nt: TGTGCCAGCAGCCAAGAACCTGGGCTGAACACTGAAGCTTTCTTT
d_call: TRBD2; clone_size: once; j_call: TRBJ2-1; v_call: TRBV13; cdr3_aa: CASSPRTSGTYNEQFF; cdr3_nt: TGTGCCAGCAGCCCCCGGACTAGCGGGACCTACAATGAGCAGTTCTTC
d_call: NA; clone_size: NA; j_call: TRBJ2-2; v_call: TRBV5-1; cdr3_aa: CASSASGTNTGELFF; cdr3_nt: TGCGCCAGCAGCGCATCCGGGACTAACACCGGGGAGCTGTTTTTT
d_call: NA; clone_size: NA; j_call: TRBJ2-1; v_call: TRBV18; cdr3_aa: CASSPNLGGNEQFF; cdr3_nt: TGTGCCAGCTCACCCAATCTGGGGGGCAATGAGCAGTTCTTC
d_call: NA; clone_size: NA; j_call: TRBJ1-2; v_call: TRBV29-1; cdr3_aa: CSVGGRGGYGYTF; cdr3_nt: TGCAGCGTTGGGGGGAGGGGTGGCTATGGCTACACCTTC
d_call: TRBD2; clone_size: NA; j_call: TRBJ2-1; v_call: TRBV10-1; cdr3_aa: CASTAGAGNEQFF; cdr3_nt: TGCGCCAGCACTGCGGGAGCGGGGAATGAGCAGTTCTTC
d_call: NA; clone_size: NA; j_call: TRBJ2-2; v_call: TRBV5-5; cdr3_aa: CASSLVDTGELFF; cdr3_nt: TGTGCCAGCAGCTTGGTTGACACCGGGGAGCTGTTTTTT
d_call: TRBD1; clone_size: NA; j_call: TRBJ2-7; v_call: TRBV5-1; cdr3_aa: CASSLTGQGSYEQYF; cdr3_nt: TGCGCCAGCAGCTTAACCGGACAGGGCTCCTACGAGCAGTACTTC